What follows is one T cell receptor (beta chain) and its context. The target antigen is unknown. This specimen belongs to a study of graft-versus-host responses after intestinal transplantation. Study results and caveats: Among circulating GvH clones, peak levels were associated with early post-transplant declines in HvG clones. Recipient marrow held GvH clones, some first seen in ileum or blood.

TCRdb's copy holds only in-frame clones and misses some; the assay was immunoSEQ multiplex PCR. The sample records tens of thousands of clones, roughly 90% being singletons. Germline CDR1 and CDR2: MNHEY and SMNVEV (reference sequence). Trimming took 5 bases from V and 0 from J; bases not matched to a gene: 7. The CDR3 totals 15 residues. This chain links TRBV27 with TRBJ2-7, with 7 bases fitting TRBD2. This clonotype was sampled from a human donor who received an intestinal transplant. Sequencing used unstimulated CD8+ T cells sorted from spleen or lymph node cells, obtained before intestinal transplant. DNA of the CDR3: TGTGCCAGCAGTCCCCGGGGGGAGAGCTCCTACGAGCAGTACTTC. This sequence encodes CASSPRGESSYEQYF.